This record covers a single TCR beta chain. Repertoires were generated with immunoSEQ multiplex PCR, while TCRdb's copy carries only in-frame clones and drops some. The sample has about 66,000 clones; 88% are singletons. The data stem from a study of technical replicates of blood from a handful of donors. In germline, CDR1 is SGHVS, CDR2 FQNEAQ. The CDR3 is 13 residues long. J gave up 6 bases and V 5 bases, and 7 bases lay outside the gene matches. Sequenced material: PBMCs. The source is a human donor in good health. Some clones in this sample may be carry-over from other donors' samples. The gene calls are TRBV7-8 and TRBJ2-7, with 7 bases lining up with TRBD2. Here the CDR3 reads CASSPGLVGEQYF. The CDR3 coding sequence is TGTGCCAGCAGCCCAGGACTAGTTGGCGAGCAGTACTTC.